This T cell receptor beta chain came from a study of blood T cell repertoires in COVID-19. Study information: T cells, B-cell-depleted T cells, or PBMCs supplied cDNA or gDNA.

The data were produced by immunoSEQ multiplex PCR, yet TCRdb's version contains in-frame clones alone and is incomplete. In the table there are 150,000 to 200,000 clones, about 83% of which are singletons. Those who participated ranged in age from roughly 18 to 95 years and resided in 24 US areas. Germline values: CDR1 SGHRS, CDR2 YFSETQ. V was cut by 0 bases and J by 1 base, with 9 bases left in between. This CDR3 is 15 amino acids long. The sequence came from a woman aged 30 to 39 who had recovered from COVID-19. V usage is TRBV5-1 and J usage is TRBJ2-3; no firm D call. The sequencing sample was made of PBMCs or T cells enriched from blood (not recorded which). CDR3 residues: CASSLGMAGTDTQYF. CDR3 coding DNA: TGCGCCAGCAGCTTGGGCATGGCGGGCACAGATACGCAGTATTTT.